Listed below are T cell receptor beta chains from one sample, sequenced in a study of shared clonotypes between healthy human individuals. TCRdb's table, derived via immunoSEQ multiplex PCR, lists solely in-frame clones and lacks some. The sample holds about 2.4 million clones, 93% seen once. Specimen: naive CD4+ T cells from PBMCs. The receptors here all came from a man aged 18 to 29 in good health. Some clones in this sample may be carry-over from other donors' samples. The CDR3 runs from the conserved cysteine through the conserved F or W. The D gene is left open where the match is weak. Clone size is given for some rows only: seen once, a few or many times, or a class if the clone is expanded.

D: .; length: 10; size: .; V: TRBV30; J: TRBJ2-5; CDR3: CAGGRETQYF; DNA: TGTGCCGGGGGGAGGGAGACCCAGTACTTC
D: .; length: 14; size: .; V: TRBV19; J: TRBJ2-3; CDR3: CASSIRQITDTQYF; DNA: TGTGCCAGTAGTATTCGACAGATCACAGATACGCAGTATTTT
D: .; length: 16; size: .; V: TRBV9; J: TRBJ2-3; CDR3: CASSVGGLASTDTQYF; DNA: TGTGCCAGCAGCGTAGGTGGGCTAGCGAGCACAGATACGCAGTATTTT
D: .; length: 15; size: .; V: TRBV28; J: TRBJ1-5; CDR3: CASTLRSAGNQPQHF; DNA: TGTGCCAGCACCCTTAGATCGGCCGGCAATCAGCCCCAGCATTTT
D: .; length: 14; size: .; V: TRBV9; J: TRBJ2-3; CDR3: CASSVAQGTDTQYF; DNA: TGTGCCAGCAGCGTAGCCCAGGGAACAGATACGCAGTATTTT
D: .; length: 14; size: .; V: TRBV18; J: TRBJ1-1; CDR3: CASSERVSNTEAFF; DNA: TGTGCCAGCTCGGAGCGGGTCTCGAACACTGAAGCTTTCTTT
D: TRBD2; length: 16; size: .; V: TRBV25-1; J: TRBJ2-1; CDR3: CASSAPGLAGSNEQFF; DNA: TGTGCCAGCAGTGCCCCGGGACTAGCGGGATCCAATGAGCAGTTCTTC
D: .; length: 12; size: .; V: TRBV7-2; J: TRBJ2-3; CDR3: CASSFYADTQYF; DNA: TGTGCCAGCAGCTTCTACGCAGATACGCAGTATTTT
D: TRBD2; length: 12; size: .; V: TRBV2; J: TRBJ2-5; CDR3: CASRGEQETQYF; DNA: TGTGCCAGCCGGGGGGAGCAAGAGACCCAGTACTTC
D: TRBD1; length: 15; size: .; V: TRBV6-5; J: TRBJ2-3; CDR3: CASSYRGLDVDTQYF; DNA: TGTGCCAGCAGTTACAGGGGGCTAGATGTAGATACGCAGTATTTT
D: .; length: 15; size: .; V: TRBV19; J: TRBJ1-2; CDR3: CASSSWDRANYGYTF; DNA: TGTGCCAGTAGTTCGTGGGATAGAGCTAACTATGGCTACACCTTC
D: .; length: 18; size: .; V: TRBV5-1; J: TRBJ1-1; CDR3: CASSLVGQGGVGDTEAFF; DNA: TGCGCCAGCAGCTTGGTGGGTCAGGGAGGGGTCGGGGACACTGAAGCTTTCTTT
D: .; length: 13; size: .; V: TRBV2; J: TRBJ1-2; CDR3: CASSSASNYGYTF; DNA: TGTGCCAGCAGTTCCGCGTCTAACTATGGCTACACCTTC
D: TRBD1; length: 15; size: .; V: TRBV5-1; J: TRBJ2-7; CDR3: CASSLRTGGSYEQYF; DNA: TGCGCCAGCAGCCTGCGGACAGGAGGATCCTACGAGCAGTACTTC
D: TRBD1; length: 16; size: once; V: TRBV4-2; J: TRBJ1-2; CDR3: CASSQDQSGTAYGYTF; DNA: TGTGCCAGCAGCCAAGATCAATCGGGGACAGCTTATGGCTACACCTTC
D: .; length: 13; size: .; V: TRBV19; J: TRBJ1-2; CDR3: CASGVTGGGSYTF; DNA: TGTGCCAGTGGGGTTACAGGAGGCGGGAGCTACACCTTC
D: .; length: 13; size: .; V: TRBV27; J: TRBJ1-5; CDR3: CASRPDGPGAQHF; DNA: TGTGCCAGCAGGCCAGACGGGCCGGGGGCCCAGCATTTT
D: .; length: 17; size: .; V: TRBV4-1; J: TRBJ2-2; CDR3: CASSRAGARSETGELFF; DNA: TGCGCCAGCAGCCGAGCCGGGGCGCGGTCAGAGACCGGGGAGCTGTTTTTT
D: .; length: 16; size: once; V: TRBV7-6; J: TRBJ2-3; CDR3: CASRPTGGVRTDTQYF; DNA: TGTGCCAGCAGACCGACGGGGGGCGTGAGGACAGATACGCAGTATTTT